This TCR beta chain comes out of a study of regulatory T cells in long-lasting Graves disease (dated by TCRdb to 2020 to 2022). Context from the whole study: Antithyroid drugs had been taken for less than 3 months by newly diagnosed Graves' disease patients. Peripheral blood TCR sequencing and RNA sequencing compared persistent Graves' disease patients with newly diagnosed Graves' disease patients. The study took place in China and was registered as a clinical trial. A total of roughly 35 samples underwent TCR sequencing: around 13 from persistent and roughly 20 from newly diagnosed Graves' disease patients.

According to the study, the label for this sample's time point signals: newly diagnosed GD, antithyroid drugs for less than 3 months. For both TCR sequencing and RNA sequencing, RNA was extracted from PBMCs using TRIzol. The diagnosis of Graves' disease was made according to American Thyroid Association guidelines. The patients came from an endocrinology department in Xi'an, China. Each patient gave around 9.2 milliliters of peripheral blood, collected in an EDTA anticoagulant tube. PBMCs were isolated by Ficoll Paque Plus density gradient separation without further T cell sorting. RNA quality was checked with an Agilent 2100 Bioanalyzer and agarose gel, and concentration with a NanoDrop 2000. What the research found in general, with its limitations: Only the TCR beta chain was sequenced and analyzed. The authors noted that the small sample size was a limitation that may lower accuracy. The study examined only peripheral blood because the primary lesion, thyroid tissue, could not be accessed. Patients with persistent disease shared more public clonotypes (approximately 2,500) than newly diagnosed patients did (approximately 990). Lower TCR Shannon entropy and fewer highly expanded clones were observed in persistent Graves' disease patients than in newly diagnosed patients, which suggested clonal expansion.

This clonotype was detected ten times or more. Its binding antigen is unknown. No base-level quality is on record; no much larger clone is a single base apart. Receptors were amplified or captured by multiplex PCR. The sample was run on an Illumina HiSeq 4000. CDR3 regions were amplified by Arm-PCR with iRepertoire HTBI primers to construct TCR beta libraries. Before sequencing, the PCR products underwent gel purification. The published analysis was carried out like this. Gene usage analysis of CDR3 amino acid clonotypes relied on the 55 to 80 TRBV and about 15 TRBJ segments identified across samples. COPE and FqMerger were used to merge filtered high-quality paired reads into contigs. BLAST was used to align contigs to the IMGT TRBV, TRBD and TRBJ reference genes, and CDR3 was defined following IMGT. Any clonotype with a frequency above 0.1% was counted as a highly expanded clone. Repertoire diversity was measured by Shannon entropy, and V-J evenness by the Gini coefficient. Clonotypes shared by more than one individual were considered public. TCRdb took the public reads, trimmed them with fastp at Q25, ran MiXCR for clone calling and kept in-frame beta chains. For every CDR3 protein sequence, its rows merge into one entry that carries the most common genes and DNA. These V and J calls originate from TCRdb's pipeline instead of the authors' own analysis. The sample table contains approximately 540,000 distinct CDR3 sequences; only one count was recorded for about 11% of them. The ten largest make up roughly 8.2% of the sample.

These data are also associated with another study on T cells in Graves' hyperthyroidism and ophthalmopathy. As that second study puts it: Graves' hyperthyroidism was defined as stable when no progression to ophthalmopathy occurred over 18 months of follow-up. The hyperthyroidism patients were between 18 and 65 years old and newly diagnosed, with a disease duration of less than 2 months. The study excluded patients with uncontrolled infections, other autoimmune diseases, pregnancy or lactation. Diagnoses relied on clinical symptoms, serum thyroxine and TRAb, thyroid ultrasound and orbital computed tomography. A first-round RT-PCR of the TCR CDR3 used the HTBI primer set with the Qiagen OneStep RT-PCR kit. Most expanded thyroid clonotypes (frequency above 0.001) were also found in blood, which suggests that blood repertoires may mirror thyroid immune responses. Ophthalmopathy was separated from stable hyperthyroidism by a 13 V-J signature model, with over 85% sensitivity and approximately 81% specificity obtained in cross-validation and 80%/75% obtained in testing. In validation, the model predicted progression to ophthalmopathy with about 71% sensitivity and over 72% specificity, a median of 6.5 months before onset. A discovery cohort of about 100 patients, 43 with Graves' ophthalmopathy and about 60 with stable Graves' hyperthyroidism, was used to find distinguishing TCR V-J signatures. Whether ophthalmopathy could be predicted prospectively was tested in an independent validation cohort made up of approximately 19 hyperthyroidism patients plus 17 patients who later progressed to ophthalmopathy. The roughly 90 discovery patients were divided at random into training and test sets in a 7:3 ratio. The study also compared thyroid tissue and blood T-cell repertoires from about 6 Graves' hyperthyroidism patients. Once sampling was done, hyperthyroidism patients were given methimazole at a starting dose of 30 mg daily, whereas ophthalmopathy patients were given high-dose intravenous methylprednisolone. The libraries were constructed in a second round of multiplex PCR and then size-selected and purified. Paired-end sequencing of the libraries was performed with 100 bp reads on an Illumina HiSeq2000. SOAPnuke was used to process the raw data, with reads discarded if the reads contained adapters or uncalled bases, had a mean Phred below 15, or lacked an exact constant-primer or identifier match. COPE v1.2.5 was used to merge high-quality paired reads, and clonotypes were defined as unique nucleotide sequences. MiTCR v1.1 was used to align the clonotypes against IMGT TRBV, TRBD and TRBJ reference segments. The analysis included only V-J combinations with a frequency above 0.0001, which together covered 99% to 99.2% of the repertoires. The TCS score was defined as F50 (clonal expansion) divided by E x V (chaos), with BLOSUM62-based TCRdist calculated between CDR3 peptides within each V-J. Welch's t-statistics and random forest reduced roughly 530 V-J features to fewer than 15, which were used in a naive Bayes classifier (R e1071). Sample size was not statistically predetermined, and investigators were not blinded to group allocation. The paper reports TCR Vbeta CDR3 sequencing of some 140 peripheral blood samples: 40 to 45 ophthalmopathy, fewer than 80 hyperthyroidism and around 17 progressor patients.

Sample: peripheral blood mononuclear cells (PBMCs), taken at new diagnosis, from a patient treated with antithyroid drugs. The sequence came from a woman aged 30 to 39 with Graves disease. Donor details come from another sample of the same person, matched by shared clones.

The CDR3 loop reads CASSLSAGGLYNEQFF. The bases read TGTGCCAGCAGCCTGTCAGCGGGAGGGCTCTACAATGAGCAGTTCTTC. This chain joins TRBV7-2 to TRBJ2-1, and TRBD2 aligns with 10 junction nucleotides. After removal of 5 bases from V and 3 bases from J, the junction retains 7 bases not matched to a gene. In the germline V gene, CDR1 corresponds to SGHTA and CDR2 to FQGNSA. From its cysteine to its phenylalanine, the CDR3 spans 16 amino acids. CDR3 DNA is the only sequence kept; it has 48 bases, read in frame from the first base.